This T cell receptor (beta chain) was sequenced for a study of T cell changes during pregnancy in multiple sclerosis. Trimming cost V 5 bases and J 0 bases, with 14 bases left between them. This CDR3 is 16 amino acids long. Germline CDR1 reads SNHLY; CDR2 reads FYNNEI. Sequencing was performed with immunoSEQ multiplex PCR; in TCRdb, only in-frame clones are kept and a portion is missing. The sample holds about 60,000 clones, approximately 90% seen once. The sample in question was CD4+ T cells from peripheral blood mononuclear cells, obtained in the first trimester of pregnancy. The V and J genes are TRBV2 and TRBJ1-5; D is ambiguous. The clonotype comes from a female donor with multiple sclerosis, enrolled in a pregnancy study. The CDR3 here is CASSSAGTYSNQPQHF. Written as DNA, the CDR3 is TGTGCCAGCAGTTCCGCAGGTACCTATAGCAATCAGCCCCAGCATTTT.